This T cell receptor beta chain emerged from a study of cytomegalovirus exposure and HLA in healthy donors. Use of 60 Vbeta and 13 Jbeta primers characterized the PCR. Assay used: immunoSEQ multiplex PCR; TCRdb lists only in-frame clones, some missing. The table includes roughly 200,000 clones, 77% detected once. The study's findings and limits: In an earlier analysis, most TCR beta V segments were productive about 90% or about 30% of the time. It was reportedly the case that the classifier diagnosed cytomegalovirus status with high specificity and sensitivity.

J was trimmed by 8 bases and V by 1 base; bases with no gene match: 20. The germline gives CDR1 SGHVS, CDR2 FQNEAQ. This CDR3 has 19 residues. On this clone: Its target is unknown.

The TCR was taken from a woman in her sixties or seventies in good health and CMV-seropositive. The genes are TRBV7-8 and TRBJ1-2, with 9 bases fitting TRBD1. The sequenced sample consisted of PBMCs. CDR3 in amino acids: CASSLERLGQGHPTLGYTF. CDR3 DNA: TGTGCCAGCAGCTTAGAGAGACTGGGACAGGGCCACCCTACTCTGGGCTACACCTTC.